Below are 6 T cell receptor beta chains sequenced from a single sample in a study of blood T cell repertoires in COVID-19. Clones were read by immunoSEQ multiplex PCR, and TCRdb kept only the in-frame ones, dropping some. Of 200,000 to 250,000 clones in the sample, approximately 87% were seen once. The specimen was peripheral blood. Receptors originate from a woman between 65 and 79 years old with active or convalescent COVID-19.

The V call is TRBV2, the J call TRBJ1-5, with TRBD1 as a possible D gene (5 bases). CDR1 and CDR2 (germline): SNHLY, FYNNEI. The CDR3 length is 14 residues. Trimming cost V 4 bases and J 5 bases, with 12 bases left between them. The CDR3 reads CASSVQGQYQPQHF. CDR3 bases: TGTGCCAGCAGTGTCCAGGGCCAATATCAGCCCCAGCATTTT.

This clone was detected a few times. The chain joins TRBV2 to TRBJ1-4, with no clear D. V lost 3 bases to trimming and J lost 5 bases, with 13 bases between them. This CDR3 has 15 residues. Germline V gives CDR1 SNHLY, CDR2 FYNNEI. CDR3 region: CASSDSVAGNEKLFF. The CDR3 DNA reads as TGTGCCAGCAGTGATTCGGTTGCGGGGAATGAAAAACTGTTTTTT.

The chain uses TRBV30 and TRBJ2-3, with D tentatively TRBD2 (7 bases). Germline CDR1 and CDR2: GTSNPN and SVGIG (reference sequence). V lost 0 bases and J 3 bases, leaving 13 bases between the germline ends. The length of the CDR3 is 15 residues. DNA for the CDR3: TGTGCCTGGAGTGTACGTCGGGGGGCAACAGATACGCAGTATTTT. Translation gives CAWSVRRGATDTQYF.

This clone has a single count. The chain combines TRBV19 with TRBJ2-5; D gene uncertain. The CDR3 extends over 14 amino acids. V gave up 5 bases and J gave up 1 base, with 11 bases separating them. Germline assignment: CDR1 LNHDA and CDR2 SQIVND (reference sequence). DNA for the CDR3: TGTGCCAGTAGTCCGACACACGGCCAAGAGACCCAGTACTTC. Protein sequence: CASSPTHGQETQYF.

This chain uses TRBV30 with TRBJ1-4; a weak D match, TRBD1 (6 bases). This CDR3 spans 15 amino acids. The germline CDR1 and CDR2 sequences are GTSNPN and SVGIG (reference sequence). V lost 4 bases to trimming and J lost 7 bases, with 19 bases between them. The CDR3 reads CAWTIGGRESEKLFF. CDR3 DNA: TGTGCCTGGACCATCGGGGGGCGGGAAAGTGAAAAACTGTTTTTT.

This clone has a handful of counts. This chain joins TRBV11-3 and TRBJ2-2, with 10 bases matching TRBD1. The germline CDR1 and CDR2 sequences are SGHNT and YENEEA. Trimming cost V 1 base and J 7 bases; bases outside gene matches: 3. The CDR3 covers 15 residues. The CDR3 sequence is CASSLVGQGYGELFF. The CDR3, as DNA: TGTGCCAGCAGCTTAGTGGGACAGGGGTACGGGGAGCTGTTTTTT. Combining the CDR3 with reference TRBV11-3 and TRBJ2-2 gives the whole variable domain EAGVVQSPRYKIIEKKQPVAFWCNPISGHNTLYWYLQNLGQGPELLIRYENEEAVDDSQLPKDRFSAERLKGVDSTLKIQPAELGDSAVYLCASSLVGQGYGELFFGEGSRLTVL.